This passage covers 18 T cell receptor beta chains from one sample sequenced in a study of graft-versus-host responses after intestinal transplantation. Their target antigens are unknown. The repertoire was sequenced with immunoSEQ multiplex PCR; TCRdb's copy has only in-frame clones and lacks some. The table has approximately 110,000 clones, 90% to 95% seen once. The material was unstimulated CD8+ T cells sorted from spleen or lymph node cells, obtained before transplant. These receptors were taken from a human donor who was the organ donor for an intestinal transplant.

About this clone itself: The junction and the germline gene differ at one end; a read error may be behind it. V gene TRBV6-1 combines with J gene TRBJ2-1; 8 bases line up with TRBD2. The CDR3 has 15 residues. Per the germline V gene, CDR1 is MNHNS and CDR2 is SASEGT. Here the CDR3 reads CASREGTSWGNEQFF. DNA for the CDR3: TGTGCCAGCAGGGAAGGGACTAGTTGGGGCAATGAGCAGTTCTTC.

The sample holds one count of this clone. The chain links TRBV4-1 to TRBJ2-1; D unresolved. There are 13 residues in the CDR3. Germline V gene data show CDR1 as MGHRA and CDR2 as YSYEKL. V was pared by 2 bases and J by 7 bases, with 9 bases between. This chain's CDR3 is CASSQLGPNEQFF. The CDR3 DNA follows: TGCGCCAGCAGCCAACTCGGACCTAATGAGCAGTTCTTC.

V and J are TRBV29-1 and TRBJ2-3; 8 positions agree with TRBD2. V trimming: 7 bases; J trimming: 3 bases; junction bases outside the gene matches: 15. Germline lookup yields CDR1 SQVTM and CDR2 ANQGSEA. The length of the CDR3 is 16 residues. CDR3 in amino acids: CSAEDVTSGETDTQYF. The CDR3 DNA is TGCAGCGCCGAAGATGTTACTAGCGGCGAAACAGATACGCAGTATTTT.

The rearrangement joins TRBV7-6 to TRBJ2-3; 10 bases match TRBD2. Per germline, CDR1 SGHVS and CDR2 FNYEAQ. The CDR3 is made up of 17 amino acids. V lost 5 bases, J lost 1 base, and 9 bases stayed unmatched. This CDR3 reads CASSPTGLAGGTDTQYF. The CDR3 bases are TGTGCCAGCAGCCCGACCGGGCTAGCGGGAGGCACAGATACGCAGTATTTT.

The rearrangement joins TRBV9 to TRBJ2-7; D is perhaps TRBD2 (5 bases). V was shortened by 7 bases and J by 0 bases, with 14 bases between the two germline ends. CDR3 length: 14 amino acids. Germline V gene lookup returns CDR1 SGDLS and CDR2 YYNGEE. The CDR3 loop is CASGPAGLSYEQYF. CDR3 DNA sequence: TGTGCCAGCGGACCGGCGGGCCTCTCCTACGAGCAGTACTTC.

The V gene is TRBV11-2, the J gene TRBJ2-1; 7 nucleotides line up with TRBD2. The CDR3 runs to 17 residues. Trimming removed 5 bases from V and 4 bases from J; junction bases left unmatched: 14. CDR1 is SGHAT and CDR2 is FQNNGV in the germline V gene. CDR3: CASSTSAQLNSYNEQFF. In DNA, the CDR3 is TGTGCCAGCAGCACTAGCGCCCAGCTAAACTCATACAATGAGCAGTTCTTC.

The chain uses TRBV19 and TRBJ1-5, with 8 bases that match TRBD1. V shed 8 bases, J shed 7 bases, and the junction held 16 bases outside the gene matches. The CDR3 is made up of 16 amino acids. Germline lookup yields CDR1 LNHDA and CDR2 SQIVND (reference sequence). The CDR3 spells CASSPQFSDRVQPQHF. In DNA, the CDR3 is TGTGCCAGTTCCCCACAATTTTCGGACAGGGTACAGCCCCAGCATTTT.

This chain uses TRBV28 with TRBJ2-1; TRBD2 aligns across 9 bases. The V gene's germline CDR1 is MDHEN and CDR2 SYDVKM. V dropped 5 bases and J dropped 0; count of bases not matched to a gene: 2. CDR3 length: 15 amino acids. DNA for the CDR3: TGTGCCAGCAGTCGTAGCGGGAGCTCCTACAATGAGCAGTTCTTC. The encoded protein is CASSRSGSSYNEQFF.

This clone has just one count. The rearrangement uses TRBV13 and TRBJ2-2; D might be TRBD1 or TRBD2, each matching 5 bases. CDR1 and CDR2 from the germline V gene are PRHDT and FYEKMQ (reference sequence). This CDR3 has 14 amino acids. V gave up 5 bases and J gave up 2 bases, with 9 bases separating them. The CDR3 region is CASSPGRNTGELFF. In DNA form, the CDR3 reads TGTGCCAGCAGCCCGGGACGCAACACCGGGGAGCTGTTTTTT.

This clone has a single count. The gene calls are TRBV30 and TRBJ1-1; the D is unclear. Between the trimmed V and J ends, which lost 4 bases and 4 bases, there was a span of 7 bases. CDR3 length: 11 residues. Germline loops: CDR1 GTSNPN, CDR2 SVGIG (reference sequence). DNA for the CDR3: TGTGCCTGGACCTACTCCACTGAAGCTTTCTTT. Protein product: CAWTYSTEAFF.

As for this clone: The identical CDR3 is also encoded by other nucleotide sequences in the sample. This chain joins TRBV11-3 and TRBJ2-1, with D perhaps matching TRBD1 or TRBD2 (5 bases each). There are 14 residues in the CDR3. CDR1 is SGHNT, CDR2 YENEEA, per germline. Trimming removed 4 bases from V and 2 bases from J, with 9 bases in between. This CDR3 reads CASSSGPPYNEQFF. CDR3 bases: TGTGCCAGCAGCTCGGGACCGCCCTACAATGAGCAGTTCTTC.

J is TRBJ2-7 and V is TRBV27, with D perhaps TRBD2 (7 bases). Germline CDR1 reads MNHEY; CDR2 reads SMNVEV (reference sequence). The V and J ends lost 5 bases and 6 bases respectively, with 20 bases between them. The CDR3 runs 15 residues. CDR3 DNA sequence: TGTGCCAGCAGTACTACAGCGGGGACACTGGGCGAGCAGTACTTC. This gives the protein CASSTTAGTLGEQYF.

This chain connects TRBV5-1 to TRBJ1-1; 8 bases match TRBD1. Germline assignment: CDR1 SGHRS and CDR2 YFSETQ. After removal of 4 bases from V and 0 bases from J, the junction contained 14 bases not matched to a gene. The CDR3 contains 18 residues. This chain's CDR3 is CASSPRQGPPLMNTEAFF. The CDR3 DNA reads TGCGCCAGCAGCCCAAGACAGGGGCCGCCCCTCATGAACACTGAAGCTTTCTTT.

The chain joins TRBV7-6 to TRBJ2-5; weak D call: TRBD2 (6 bases). Trimming stripped 0 bases from V and 4 bases from J, with 15 bases between. Germline-derived CDR1 and CDR2 are SGHVS and FNYEAQ. CDR3 length: 16 residues. CDR3 residues: CASSLAWLARRETQYF. For the CDR3, the DNA is TGTGCCAGCAGCTTAGCGTGGCTAGCGAGAAGAGAGACCCAGTACTTC.

The chain employs TRBV4-1 and TRBJ2-2, with D uncertain. The CDR3 is 13 amino acids. Trimming shortened V by 1 base and J by 5 bases, and 5 bases separated the two germline ends. Germline V gene lookup returns CDR1 MGHRA and CDR2 YSYEKL. The CDR3 spells CASSQGGTGELFF. CDR3 bases: TGCGCCAGCAGCCAAGGAGGAACCGGGGAGCTGTTTTTT.

The chain joins TRBV6-1 to TRBJ2-7, with a weak D call TRBD1 (6 bases). Germline CDR1 reads MNHNS; CDR2 reads SASEGT. V was clipped by 5 bases and J by 0 bases, with 11 bases between them. This CDR3 is 14 amino acids long. CDR3 nucleotides: TGTGCCAGCAGTTCGACAGGTTACTCCTACGAGCAGTACTTC. Translated: CASSSTGYSYEQYF.

The chain joins TRBV4-1 to TRBJ2-7; D possibly corresponds to TRBD1 (6 bases). The V end was cut by 5 bases, the J end by 4 bases, with 18 bases between. CDR3 length: 15 amino acids. Looked up from germline, CDR1 is MGHRA and CDR2 is YSYEKL. This CDR3 reads CASSFLPGHLYEQYF. In nucleotides, the CDR3 is TGCGCCAGCAGCTTCCTCCCGGGACACCTTTACGAGCAGTACTTC.

The chain joins TRBV10-1 to TRBJ2-4, with D maybe TRBD2 (5 bases). Germline V lookup: CDR1 WNHNN, CDR2 SYGVQD (reference sequence). Trimming pared 6 bases from V and 2 bases from J, leaving 11 bases between. This CDR3 has 14 residues. The CDR3 coding sequence is TGCGCCAGCAGGAGGGAGAGGTCCAAAAACATTCAGTACTTC. Its protein is CASRRERSKNIQYF.